Shown below are 5 T cell receptor beta chains from a single sample sequenced in a study of cytomegalovirus exposure and HLA in healthy donors. PCR used 60 Vbeta primers and 13 Jbeta primers. Measured with immunoSEQ multiplex PCR; TCRdb has only the in-frame clones, and not every one. The sample contains around 200,000 clones, roughly 80% of which appear only once. The sequencing input was PBMCs. Every receptor here comes from a female donor in good health and CMV-seronegative.

The CDR3 bases are TGTGCCAGCTTTCTACAGGGGGTGCGGAGCTCTGGAAACACCATATATTTT. Protein: CASFLQGVRSSGNTIYF. The gene calls are TRBV5-6 and TRBJ1-3, with 8 positions matching TRBD1. This CDR3 comprises 17 residues. After removal of 7 bases from V and 0 bases from J, the junction contained 12 bases not matched to a gene. Germline V gene lookup returns CDR1 SGHDT and CDR2 YYEEEE.

This clone occurred a few times. The chain joins TRBV9 to TRBJ1-6; no definite D call. Germline V gene data show CDR1 as SGDLS and CDR2 as YYNGEE. The CDR3 runs to 18 residues. V was clipped by 0 bases and J by 0 bases, with 13 bases between them. As DNA, the CDR3 is TGTGCCAGCAGCGTAGGTCCCTTGGTGAGCTCCTATAATTCACCCCTCCACTTT. Amino acid sequence: CASSVGPLVSSYNSPLHF.

DNA for the CDR3: TGTGCCAGCAGTTACGTAGGGGGTGCGGCCTACGAGCAGTACTTC. It specifies CASSYVGGAAYEQYF. The chain has TRBV6-5 and TRBJ2-7; D may be TRBD1 (6 bases). Germline V gene sequence: CDR1 MNHEY, CDR2 SVGAGI. This CDR3 has 15 amino acids. The germline V and J ends were trimmed by 2 bases and 2 bases, with 13 bases remaining between them.

The chain couples TRBV6-5 to TRBJ2-5; D perhaps matches TRBD2 (6 bases). In germline, CDR1 is MNHEY, CDR2 SVGAGI. CDR3 length: 15 residues. With 7 bases removed from V and 5 bases from J, the gap between germline ends came to 20 bases. The CDR3 here is CASTGPGSRAETQYF. The CDR3 nucleotides read TGTGCCAGCACCGGCCCCGGGAGTAGGGCGGAGACCCAGTACTTC.

V and J are TRBV5-8 and TRBJ1-2; 7 bases agree with TRBD1. CDR1 is SGHTS and CDR2 is YDEGEE in the germline V gene. The CDR3 contains 16 residues. The V segment lost 4 bases and the J segment 4 bases; nucleotides outside the gene matches: 13. The CDR3 sequence: CASSPGGTAHPYGYTF. CDR3 sequence (DNA): TGTGCCAGCAGCCCTGGGGGGACAGCCCACCCCTATGGCTACACCTTC.